This T cell receptor (beta chain) was sequenced for a study of cytomegalovirus exposure and HLA in healthy donors. Use of 60 Vbeta and 13 Jbeta primers characterized the PCR. Sequencing used immunoSEQ multiplex PCR; TCRdb keeps in-frame clones, though not all of them. The sample records roughly 200,000 clones, over 80% being singletons. V lost 5 bases to trimming and J lost 8 bases, with 18 bases between them. This CDR3 is 14 amino acids long. CDR1 and CDR2 from the germline V gene are MNHNS and SASEGT. The study, taken as a whole, reports: The only immune exposure information that was available was CMV serostatus. Cytomegalovirus association was assigned to approximately 160 TCR beta chains.

Remarks on this clone: The antigen remains undetermined.

Material for sequencing was PBMCs. This chain connects TRBV6-1 to TRBJ1-2, with a weak D call TRBD1 (6 bases). The sequence derives from a boy aged 2 to 10 in good health and CMV-seronegative. CDR3 region: CASSSWTERGGYTF. As DNA, the CDR3 is TGTGCCAGCAGTTCTTGGACAGAGCGTGGGGGCTACACCTTC.